The clone carrying this T cell receptor beta chain showed up many times. The library targeted TCRbeta and was prepared with unique molecular identifiers. Each CDR3 protein is one row after TCRdb ran MiXCR on the PCR reads. The sample shows roughly 100,000 distinct CDR3 sequences, roughly 8% of them seen only once. These data originate in a study of T-cell reconstitution after alpha-beta-depleted transplantation in children. The sequenced sample was PBMCs from the stem cell graft donor, obtained from the stem cell graft. The sequence was collected from a human donor who donated a stem cell graft to a child with congenital amegakaryocytic thrombocytopenia.

CDR3 sequence reads: CASSSQGTDTQYF. Here the CDR3 DNA reads TGCGCCAGCAGCTCGCAGGGGACAGATACGCAGTATTTT. V and J are TRBV5-1 and TRBJ2-3, with D perhaps TRBD1 (6 bases). V lost 3 bases, J lost 3 bases, and 8 bases lay in between. There are 13 residues in the CDR3. CDR1 is SGHRS, CDR2 YFSETQ, per germline.